The clone carrying this TCR beta chain was detected only a few times. Its specificity is unknown. Whereas donors were nominally healthy upon sampling, unrecorded immune exposures were probable. The PCR employed 60 Vbeta primers together with 13 Jbeta primers. Using immunoSEQ multiplex PCR, the repertoire was profiled, and TCRdb retains in-frame clones only, with some absent. The data show some 120,000 clones, about 78% seen once. The entry originates in a study of cytomegalovirus exposure and HLA in healthy donors. Overall study results and limits: In presence/absence analyses, roughly uniform sequencing depth across donors was assumed.

Sequencing was performed on PBMCs. This TCR was recovered from a man aged 25-45 years in good health and CMV-seronegative.

The CDR3 is CAIRDRAGSGKLFF. In nucleotides, the CDR3 is TGTGCCATCAGGGACAGGGCGGGTTCGGGAAAACTGTTTTTT. The chain has TRBV10-3 and TRBJ1-4; 8 bases agree with TRBD1. The CDR3 has 14 residues. Trimming at V came to 6 bases and at J to 10 bases, leaving 10 bases not matched to a gene. Germline CDR1 ENHRY, CDR2 SYGVKD.